This TCR beta chain emerged from a study of T cell responses to AZD1222 COVID-19 vaccine. Study-level points and caveats: Dominant at 160-218 and 743-854, vaccine-associated CD4 TCRs also spanned spike. With two AZD1222 doses given, Spike-specific TCR breadth and depth both rose.

With regard to this clone: Antigen specificity is unknown.

This table comes from immunoSEQ multiplex PCR, and its TCRdb copy is limited to in-frame clones, with some not included. This table has around 150,000 clones, 88% appearing once. This CDR3 spans 11 amino acids. The germline gives CDR1 MNHNY, CDR2 SVGAGI (reference sequence). The germline V and J ends were trimmed by 6 bases and 0 bases, with 2 bases remaining between them. The sequence derives from an adult in good health. The specimen comprised peripheral blood, sampled on day 0 of AZD1222 vaccination. The chain has TRBV6-6 and TRBJ1-2; D not resolved. This chain's CDR3 is CASRTNYGYTF. CDR3 sequence (DNA): TGTGCCAGCAGAACTAACTATGGCTACACCTTC.